This entry lists 28 T cell receptor beta chains sequenced from one sample in a study of regulatory T cells in long-lasting Graves disease. Time point noted: newly diagnosed GD, antithyroid drugs for less than 3 months. The TCR library was made from RNA that had been extracted from PBMCs in TRIzol. Arm-PCR of CDR3 regions and iRepertoire HTBI primers were the basis on which TCR beta libraries were built. TCRdb passed the multiplex PCR reads through MiXCR, listing each CDR3 protein once. The sample holds roughly 500,000 distinct CDR3 sequences, approximately 15% seen once. The same sample was also used in a study of T cells in Graves' hyperthyroidism and ophthalmopathy.

Sequencing used peripheral blood mononuclear cells (PBMCs), obtained at new diagnosis, from a patient treated with antithyroid drugs. These receptors were taken from a man aged 25 to 45 with Graves disease.

The sample holds many counts of this clonotype. The chain's CDR3 is CASSWDQVSTDTQYF. CDR3 nucleotide sequence: TGTGCCAGCAGTTGGGACCAGGTTAGCACAGATACGCAGTATTTT. The chain combines TRBV27 with TRBJ2-3; D tentatively reads TRBD1 or TRBD2 (5 bases each). CDR3 size: 15 residues. Germline V gene sequence: CDR1 MNHEY, CDR2 SMNVEV (reference sequence). V shed 4 bases and J shed 0 bases, with 11 bases lying between them.

This clonotype was seen only a few times. V is TRBV2 and J is TRBJ2-5, with 7 bases aligning to TRBD1. V lost 6 bases and J lost 4; bases outside the gene matches: 5. CDR1 and CDR2 from the germline V gene are SNHLY and FYNNEI. This CDR3 contains 13 residues. The CDR3: CASRATGAETQYF. CDR3 bases: TGTGCCAGCAGGGCCACAGGGGCAGAGACCCAGTACTTC. Together with reference TRBV2 and TRBJ2-5, the CDR3 gives the full variable domain: EPEVTQTPSHQVTQMGQEVILRCVPISNHLYFYWYRQILGQKVEFLVSFYNNEISEKSEIFDDQFSVERPDGSNFTLKIRSTKLEDSAMYFCASRATGAETQYFGPGTRLLVL.

The sample holds many counts of this clonotype. The chain uses TRBV30 and TRBJ2-5; 8 nucleotides match TRBD2. Germline V gene sequence: CDR1 GTSNPN, CDR2 SVGIG (reference sequence). V gave up 6 bases and J gave up 1 base; unmatched junction bases: 13. This CDR3 has 16 amino acids. The CDR3 bases are TGTGCCTGCCGACTAGCGTATGTCCCCTTCCAAGAGACCCAGTACTTC. This codes for CACRLAYVPFQETQYF.

This clonotype was seen at least ten times. The rearrangement links TRBV15 to TRBJ2-7, with D unclear. V was trimmed by 0 bases and J by 6 bases, leaving 12 bases between them. This CDR3 comprises 14 residues. Germline lookup yields CDR1 LNHNV and CDR2 YYDKDF (reference sequence). CDR3 DNA: TGTGCCACCAGCAGAGATCCTAAGGGTATCGAGCAGTACTTC. This codes for CATSRDPKGIEQYF.

This clonotype was seen repeatedly, ten times or more. This chain uses TRBV20-1 with TRBJ2-5; 9 bases are a match to TRBD1. Germline V lookup: CDR1 DFQATT, CDR2 SNEGSKA (reference sequence). V was clipped by 6 bases and J by 4 bases; unmatched bases: 15. The CDR3 totals 16 residues. The CDR3 reads CSAADGRQGDGETQYF. CDR3 bases: TGCAGTGCCGCCGACGGCCGACAGGGGGATGGAGAGACCCAGTACTTC.

This clonotype was picked up one time. A much larger clone differs from this one at a single base, so this may be a read error. V is TRBV6-2 or TRBV6-3 and J is TRBJ2-1; 10 bases match TRBD2. Germline loops: CDR1 MNHEY, CDR2 SVGEGT. This CDR3 has 14 residues. The CDR3, as DNA: TGTGGCAGCAAGCCGAGCGGGAGGGCAAATGAGCAGTTCTTC. Translated: CGSKPSGRANEQFF.

With respect to this clonotype: Sequence at one end of the junction differs from germline and may be a read error. CDR3 loop: CASSLERLAERLF. The CDR3 DNA follows: TGTGCCAGCAGCTTAGAGAGACTAGCGGAAAGACTTTTC. The J gene is TRBJ2-7, the V gene TRBV7-2; TRBD2 matches 9 bases. The CDR3 consists of 13 residues. Germline values: CDR1 SGHTA, CDR2 FQGNSA. The full variable domain, its missing parts supplied by reference TRBV7-2 and TRBJ2-7, is GAGVSQSPSNKVTEKGKDVELRCDPISGHTALYWYRQSLGQGLEFLIYFQGNSAPDKSGLPSDRFSAERTGGSVSTLTIQRTQQEDSAVYLCASSLERLAERLFGPGTRLTVT.

This clonotype was seen more than once but under ten times. The chain is built from TRBV10-2 and TRBJ2-6; 7 nucleotides align to TRBD1. Germline CDR1 WSHSY, CDR2 SAAADI. Trimming took 8 bases from V and 0 from J; bases not matched to a gene: 4. The CDR3 runs 15 residues. The CDR3 DNA sequence: TGCGCCAGCCGGGACAGTACCTCTGGGGCCAACGTCCTGACTTTC. This sequence encodes CASRDSTSGANVLTF.

The CDR3 here is CASSPHWTSGYQETQYF. In DNA form, the CDR3 reads TGTGCCAGCAGCCCGCACTGGACTAGCGGGTACCAAGAGACCCAGTACTTC. The chain uses TRBV7-9 and TRBJ2-5; TRBD2 matches 11 bases. The V and J ends lost 5 bases and 0 bases, in that order; junction bases with no gene match: 8. The germline V gene has CDR1 SEHNR and CDR2 FQNEAQ (reference sequence). The length of the CDR3 is 17 residues.

The chain recombines TRBV2 with TRBJ2-6; no reliable D call. CDR3 length equals 12 residues. Trimming stripped 10 bases from V and 0 bases from J, with 4 bases between. Germline values: CDR1 SNHLY, CDR2 FYNNEI. CDR3 DNA sequence: TGTGCCATCCACTCTGGGGCCAACGTCCTGACTTTC. Residues: CAIHSGANVLTF.

This clonotype was recorded many times. This sequence joins TRBV6-1 and TRBJ2-5; no definite D call. The CDR3 covers 14 residues. V dropped 5 bases and J dropped 3 bases, with 13 bases sitting between them. From germline, CDR1 is MNHNS and CDR2 SASEGT. CDR3 nucleotides: TGTGCCAGCAGTCGCCGGAACAGAGAAGAGACCCAGTACTTC. This translates into CASSRRNREETQYF.

The table lists this clonotype with many counts. V gene TRBV7-2 combines with J gene TRBJ1-2, with TRBD1 identical over 11 bases. The CDR3 spans 17 residues. Germline V lookup: CDR1 SGHTA, CDR2 FQGNSA. Trimming took 4 bases from V and 8 from J; bases not matched to a gene: 15. The CDR3 sequence: CASSSRLRTGGNSGYTF. The CDR3 bases are TGTGCCAGCAGCTCACGATTGCGGACAGGGGGCAATTCGGGCTACACCTTC.

This clonotype was counted at least ten times. J is TRBJ2-7 and V is TRBV5-1; D may be TRBD1 (5 bases). Germline V gene data show CDR1 as SGHRS and CDR2 as YFSETQ. V shed 3 bases and J shed 2 bases, with 15 bases lying between them. The CDR3 extends over 15 amino acids. As DNA, the CDR3 is TGCGCCAGCAGCTCTAGGGGCGTGGGAACCTACGAGCAGTACTTC. Its protein product is CASSSRGVGTYEQYF.

In this sample, this clonotype turned up a few times. V gene TRBV5-1 combines with J gene TRBJ2-1; TRBD1 might be the D (6 bases). V dropped 4 bases and J dropped 7 bases, with 15 bases sitting between them. CDR1 is SGHRS, CDR2 YFSETQ, per germline. The CDR3 is 14 amino acids. DNA for the CDR3: TGCGCCAGCAGCCAGGGACAATTTTTAAATGAGCAGTTCTTC. Amino acids: CASSQGQFLNEQFF.

V usage is TRBV19 and J usage is TRBJ1-1, with D tentatively TRBD1 (6 bases). The CDR3 length is 16 residues. V was trimmed by 10 bases and J by 8 bases, leaving 29 bases between them. Per germline, CDR1 LNHDA and CDR2 SQIVND (reference sequence). The CDR3 sequence: CANPRTEICIRSEAFF. The CDR3, as DNA: TGTGCCAACCCCCGGACAGAGATTTGCATTCGATCCGAAGCTTTCTTT.

V is TRBV27 and J is TRBJ2-4, with 11 nucleotides matching TRBD1. CDR3 length equals 14 residues. The V and J ends lost 9 bases and 5 bases, in that order; junction bases with no gene match: 6. Germline CDR1 is MNHEY and CDR2 is SMNVEV (reference sequence). The CDR3 spells CASRDRGSENIQYF. The CDR3 coding sequence is TGTGCCAGTCGGGACAGGGGGTCGGAAAACATTCAGTACTTC.

The chain combines TRBV7-2 with TRBJ2-3; D gene unclear. Germline values: CDR1 SGHTA, CDR2 FQGNSA. CDR3 size: 13 residues. V dropped 5 bases and J dropped 4 bases, with 10 bases sitting between them. Written as DNA, the CDR3 is TGTGCCAGCAGCCCCCCAGGCCCAGATACGCAGTATTTT. It is translated as CASSPPGPDTQYF.

Notes on this clonotype: One end of the junction varies from germline; a read error may be responsible. The chain couples TRBV28 to TRBJ2-7; 8 nucleotides align to TRBD2. The germline CDR1 and CDR2 sequences are MDHEN and SYDVKM. This CDR3 has 17 amino acids. CDR3 DNA: TGTGCCAGCAGTTTCCTCCCAGCGGGAGTTTCCTCCTACGAGCGGTACTTC. Protein product: CASSFLPAGVSSYERYF.

As to this clonotype: A far larger clone is just one base off, so this is likely a read error. The chain has TRBV30 and TRBJ2-7, with a weak D call TRBD2 (6 bases). The CDR3 is 12 residues long. Germline CDR1 reads GTSNPN; CDR2 reads SVGIG (reference sequence). The ends were cut back, 1 base at V and 7 bases at J, with 11 bases in the middle. CDR3 residues: CAWSATRNEQYF. The CDR3, as DNA: TGTGCCTGGAGTGCGACTAGAAATGAGCAGTACTTC.

Many counts were recorded for this clonotype. The rearrangement links TRBV27 to TRBJ2-3, with D tentatively TRBD2 (5 bases). From germline, CDR1 is MNHEY and CDR2 SMNVEV (reference sequence). This CDR3 is 13 amino acids long. V lost 4 bases and J lost 2, with 7 bases in between. CDR3 sequence: CASSYLATDTQYF. The DNA for the CDR3 is TGTGCCAGCAGTTATCTAGCCACAGATACGCAGTATTTT.

The CDR3: CASRGGTSGGTEQFF. The CDR3 nucleotides read TGCGCCAGCAGAGGGGGGACTAGCGGGGGCACTGAGCAGTTCTTC. The V gene is TRBV5-1, the J gene TRBJ2-1; 14 nucleotides agree with TRBD2. The CDR3 has 15 amino acids. V lost 5 bases and J lost 9; bases outside the gene matches: 7. The germline V gene encodes CDR1 SGHRS and CDR2 YFSETQ. The complete variable domain, with remaining parts taken from reference TRBV5-1 and TRBJ2-1, reads KAGVTQTPRYLIKTRGQQVTLSCSPISGHRSVSWYQQTPGQGLQFLFEYFSETQRNKGNFPGRFSGRQFSNSRSEMNVSTLELGDSALYLCASRGGTSGGTEQFFGPGTRLTVL.

The V gene is TRBV29-1, the J gene TRBJ1-3; TRBD1 might be the D (6 bases). The V gene lost 7 bases and the J gene lost 0 bases, with 19 bases spanning the gap. The CDR3 contains 16 residues. The germline CDR1 and CDR2 sequences are SQVTM and ANQGSEA. The CDR3: CSAARDTTFSGNTIYF. The CDR3 DNA reads as TGCAGCGCCGCCCGGGACACAACTTTCTCTGGAAACACCATATATTTT.

This clonotype was recorded only once. V usage is TRBV5-8 and J usage is TRBJ2-3; the D gene is possibly TRBD2 (6 bases). Germline CDR1 and CDR2: SGHTS and YDEGEE. The V end lost 1 base, the J end lost 5 bases, and 11 bases lay between the germline ends. This CDR3 spans 14 amino acids. The CDR3 DNA is TGTGCCAGCAGCTTGTCGGGAGAGTTAGATACGCAGTATTTT. The encoded protein is CASSLSGELDTQYF. The full variable domain, its missing parts supplied by reference TRBV5-8 and TRBJ2-3, is EAGVTQSPTHLIKTRGQQATLRCSPISGHTSVYWYQQALGLGLQFLLWYDEGEERNRGNFPPRFSGRQFPNYSSELNVNALELEDSALYLCASSLSGELDTQYFGPGTRLTVL.

This clonotype was counted many times. This sequence joins TRBV7-6 and TRBJ1-1; possible D gene TRBD1, 5 bases. V gave up 5 bases and J gave up 0 bases, with 16 bases separating them. CDR1 and CDR2 (germline): SGHVS, FNYEAQ. This CDR3 has 16 amino acids. CDR3 in amino acids: CASSPRQTYMNTEAFF. In nucleotides, the CDR3 is TGTGCCAGCAGCCCCAGACAGACTTACATGAACACTGAAGCTTTCTTT.

There are many counts of this clonotype. DNA of the CDR3: TGCGCCAGCAGCCCGGGACCCATGAACACTGAAGCTTTCTTT. Translation: CASSPGPMNTEAFF. This sequence joins TRBV5-1 and TRBJ1-1, with D maybe TRBD1 (5 bases). With 4 bases removed from V and 0 bases from J, the gap between germline ends came to 10 bases. This CDR3 is 14 amino acids long. From germline, CDR1 is SGHRS and CDR2 YFSETQ.

With respect to this clonotype: A much larger clone sits a single nucleotide away, making a read error possible. The chain carries TRBV2 and TRBJ1-4; D is unresolved. This CDR3 region has 12 residues. Germline V CDR1 and CDR2: SNHLY, FYNNEI. Here the CDR3 DNA reads TGTGCCGGAAAAGGGCCTAATGCAAAACTGTTTTTT. The encoded protein is CAGKGPNAKLFF.

Ten or more counts support this clonotype. The chain is built from TRBV9 and TRBJ2-7; 10 positions agree with TRBD2. J lost 0 bases, V lost 4 bases, and 10 bases had no gene match. Germline CDR1 is SGDLS and CDR2 is YYNGEE. The CDR3 sequence is 17 residues long. DNA for the CDR3: TGTGCCAGCAGCCCAATGAGCGGGAGGGCCGACTCCTACGAGCAGTACTTC. Residues: CASSPMSGRADSYEQYF.

This clonotype came up many times. This chain joins TRBV6-5 and TRBJ2-7, with D maybe TRBD2 (6 bases). This CDR3 spans 14 amino acids. Germline V gene data show CDR1 as MNHEY and CDR2 as SVGAGI. The V end was cut by 3 bases, the J end by 2 bases, with 11 bases between. The chain's CDR3 is CASSYASEAYEQYF. CDR3 DNA: TGTGCCAGCAGTTATGCTAGCGAGGCCTACGAGCAGTACTTC.